This T cell receptor (beta chain) was identified in a study of chemoradiotherapy in HPV16-positive cancers. Repeated repertoire sampling spanned the course of chemoradiotherapy. Only in-frame clones appear in the TCRdb table, and some are missing; sequencing was by immunoSEQ multiplex PCR. The sample lists 40,000 to 60,000 clones, about nine tenths occurring once. This clone appeared once. This CDR3 is built from 15 residues. CDR1 KGHSH and CDR2 LQKENI come from the germline V gene. V lost 3 bases and J lost 5; bases outside the gene matches: 7. Specimen: blood, collected from a patient who underwent chemoradiotherapy. The chain carries TRBV18 and TRBJ2-5; 9 bases are shared with TRBD1. This TCR came from a human donor with HPV-associated anogenital cancer. CDR3 nucleotide sequence: TGTGCCAGCTCACCTGGACAGGGGAGTGAGGAGACCCAGTACTTC. Translating it yields CASSPGQGSEETQYF.